The present entry profiles one TCR beta chain with its context. The target antigen is unknown. CD45RO negativity and positive selection for CCR7 defined naive CD8 cells, a population that excluded terminally differentiated effector memory CD45RA+ cells. Libraries were prepared by immunoSEQ multiplex PCR; TCRdb keeps only in-frame clonotypes and omits some of them. The sample consists of some 1,900,000 clones, about 95% of them appearing once. This record belongs to a study of shared clonotypes between healthy human individuals. In the study overall: The study used three CD4 naive, three CD4 memory, two CD8 naive and one CD8 memory plate per donor.

The CDR3 totals 14 residues. Findings and limits, study-wide: The naive CD4 repertoires of a few donors were compared, and approximately 5% of clonotypes were shared. Having only a few donors restricted how much genetic and exposure-history diversity was captured.

The chain is built from TRBV12-1 and TRBJ1-4. TRBV12-1 corresponds to a pseudogene. The sequencing input was naive CD8+ T cells sorted from blood. This receptor was taken from a man between 18 and 35 years old in good health. The CDR3 DNA follows: TGTGCCAGCAGCCCCGCGGTCCTCGGTGAAAAACTGTTTTTT. Protein product: CASSPAVLGEKLFF.